This entry describes one T cell receptor (beta chain). The data derive from a study of OX40 agonist ivuxolimab in advanced cancers. Study at large: Each dose-escalation patient presented with hepatocellular carcinoma, melanoma, renal cell or head and neck cancer.

Method: immunoSEQ multiplex PCR; TCRdb's copy keeps in-frame clones and lacks some. Seen here are roughly 80,000 clones, 84% observed once, and the top ten hold under 8.5%. This CDR3 region has 15 residues. Germline CDR1 and CDR2: LNHDA and SQIVND (reference sequence). V was pared by 4 bases and J by 7 bases, with 17 bases between. The source is an adult with an advanced solid tumor such as melanoma, head and neck, liver or kidney cancer. This sequence joins TRBV19 and TRBJ2-1, with D perhaps matching TRBD2 (5 bases). The sample here was CD4+ or CD8+ T cells sorted from blood, taken in a trial of the OX40 agonist ivuxolimab. For the CDR3, the DNA is TGTGCCAGTAGTAAGGTAGCCAAGTCGGGAAATGAGCAGTTCTTC. It codes for CASSKVAKSGNEQFF.